The T cell receptor beta chain described here comes from a study of T cells in Graves' hyperthyroidism and ophthalmopathy. CDR1 SGHTA and CDR2 FQGNSA come from the germline V gene. This CDR3 is built from 15 residues. J gave up 10 bases and V 5 bases, and 6 bases lay outside the gene matches. General study points: Model-based prediction identified ophthalmopathy a median around 6.5 months prior to its onset.

With respect to this clonotype: Its target is unknown.

TCR beta CDR3 regions were amplified from RNA transcripts. The HTBI primer set was used in a first-round RT-PCR of the TCR CDR3. One entry per CDR3 protein, called by TCRdb with MiXCR from the multiplex PCR reads. The sample contains approximately 330,000 distinct CDR3 sequences, roughly 21% of which appear only once. The receptor comes from a woman between 50 and 59 years old with Graves' hyperthyroidism. This rearrangement joins TRBV7-2 to TRBJ2-1; 15 bases agree with TRBD2. The sequencing sample was made of blood. Here the CDR3 reads CASSRGLAGGREQFF. The CDR3 DNA reads as TGTGCCAGCAGCAGGGGACTAGCGGGAGGACGGGAGCAGTTCTTC.